The clone carrying this TCR beta chain was recorded many times. In the source study's methods: Estimation of nucleated cell counts was performed using reference gene primer amplification. Some clones are missing from TCRdb's copy, which holds only in-frame ones; the method was immunoSEQ multiplex PCR. The DNA gave D and trimming, while V, J and clone size come from that table. The sample holds about 76,000 clones; 65% to 85% are singletons and the top ten take 18%. The sample originates from a study of blood T cell repertoires in COVID-19. V was cut by 3 bases and J by 2 bases, with 7 bases left in between. The V gene's germline CDR1 is GTSNPN and CDR2 SVGIG (reference sequence). There are 12 residues in the CDR3.

This receptor was taken from a woman in her fifties or sixties with acute or convalescent COVID-19. Sequencing was carried out using peripheral blood. V is TRBV30 and J is TRBJ1-1, with D maybe TRBD1 (6 bases). The CDR3 coding sequence is TGTGCCTGGAGAGGGGGAAACACTGAAGCTTTCTTT. It encodes CAWRGGNTEAFF.